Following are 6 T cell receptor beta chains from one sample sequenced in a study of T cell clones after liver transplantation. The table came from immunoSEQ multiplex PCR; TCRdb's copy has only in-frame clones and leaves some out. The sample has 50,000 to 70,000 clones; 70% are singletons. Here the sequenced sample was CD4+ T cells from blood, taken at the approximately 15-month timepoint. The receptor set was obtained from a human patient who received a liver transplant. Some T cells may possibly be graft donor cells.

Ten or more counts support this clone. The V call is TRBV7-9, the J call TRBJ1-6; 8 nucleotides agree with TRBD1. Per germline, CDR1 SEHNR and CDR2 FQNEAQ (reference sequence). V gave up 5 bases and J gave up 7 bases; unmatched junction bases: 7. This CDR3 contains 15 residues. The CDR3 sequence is CASSQTGAGNSPLHF. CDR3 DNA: TGTGCCAGCAGCCAGACAGGGGCTGGGAATTCACCCCTCCACTTT.

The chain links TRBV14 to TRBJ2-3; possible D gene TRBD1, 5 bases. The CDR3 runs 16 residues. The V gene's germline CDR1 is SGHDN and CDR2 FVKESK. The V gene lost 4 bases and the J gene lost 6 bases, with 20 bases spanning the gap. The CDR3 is CASSRIRVQASDTQYF. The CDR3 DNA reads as TGTGCCAGCAGCCGTATCAGGGTCCAAGCTTCGGATACGCAGTATTTT.

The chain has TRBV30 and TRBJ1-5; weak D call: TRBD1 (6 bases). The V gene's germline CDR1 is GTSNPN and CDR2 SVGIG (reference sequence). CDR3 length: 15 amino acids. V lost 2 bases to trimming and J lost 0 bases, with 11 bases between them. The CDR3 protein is CAWSRGSSSNQPQHF. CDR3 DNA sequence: TGTGCCTGGAGTAGGGGGAGTAGTAGCAATCAGCCCCAGCATTTT.

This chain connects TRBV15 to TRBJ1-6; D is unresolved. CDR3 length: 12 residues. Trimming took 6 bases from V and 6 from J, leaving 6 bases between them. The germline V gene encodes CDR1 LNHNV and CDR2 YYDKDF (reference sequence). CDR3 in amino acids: CATSQVNSPLHF. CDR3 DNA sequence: TGTGCCACCAGTCAGGTTAATTCACCCCTCCACTTT.

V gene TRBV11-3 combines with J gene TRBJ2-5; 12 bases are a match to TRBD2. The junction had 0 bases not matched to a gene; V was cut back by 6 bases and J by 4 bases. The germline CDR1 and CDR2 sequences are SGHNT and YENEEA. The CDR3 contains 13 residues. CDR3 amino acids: CASRLAGGETQYF. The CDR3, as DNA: TGTGCCAGCAGACTAGCGGGAGGAGAGACCCAGTACTTC.

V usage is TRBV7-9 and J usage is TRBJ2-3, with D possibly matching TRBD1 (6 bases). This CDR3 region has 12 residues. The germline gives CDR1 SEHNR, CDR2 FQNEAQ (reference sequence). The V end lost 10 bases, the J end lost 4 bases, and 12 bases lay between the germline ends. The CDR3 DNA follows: TGTGCCATCCACTCAGGGGCAGATACGCAGTATTTT. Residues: CAIHSGADTQYF.